This TCR beta chain originates from a study of regulatory T cells in long-lasting Graves disease. The sample holds a few counts of this clonotype. Both iRepertoire HTBI primers and Arm-PCR of CDR3 regions were used to build the TCR beta libraries. TCRdb redid the calling of the multiplex PCR reads with MiXCR, one entry per CDR3 protein. Altogether some 500,000 distinct CDR3 sequences are present, about 13% being singletons, with the ten largest covering about 10%. The sample's time point: newly diagnosed GD, antithyroid drugs for less than 3 months. TCR sequences were obtained from RNA taken from PBMCs. Investigators report Graves' disease was diagnosed under American Thyroid Association guidelines. V lost 8 bases and J lost 6; bases outside the gene matches: 6. Germline CDR1 is SGHVS and CDR2 is FQNEAQ. CDR3 length equals 12 residues. These same data were also listed under a study on T cells in Graves' hyperthyroidism and ophthalmopathy. That paper notes: Initially, a first-round RT-PCR of the TCR CDR3 employed the HTBI primer set.

The rearrangement links TRBV7-8 to TRBJ2-7; 8 nucleotides line up with TRBD2. The source material was peripheral blood mononuclear cells (PBMCs), sampled at new diagnosis, from a patient treated with antithyroid drugs. The TCR originated in a man aged 25-45 years with Graves disease. CDR3 nucleotide sequence: TGTGCCAGCCACGATCGGGGGGGCGAGCAGTACTTC. Encoded protein: CASHDRGGEQYF.